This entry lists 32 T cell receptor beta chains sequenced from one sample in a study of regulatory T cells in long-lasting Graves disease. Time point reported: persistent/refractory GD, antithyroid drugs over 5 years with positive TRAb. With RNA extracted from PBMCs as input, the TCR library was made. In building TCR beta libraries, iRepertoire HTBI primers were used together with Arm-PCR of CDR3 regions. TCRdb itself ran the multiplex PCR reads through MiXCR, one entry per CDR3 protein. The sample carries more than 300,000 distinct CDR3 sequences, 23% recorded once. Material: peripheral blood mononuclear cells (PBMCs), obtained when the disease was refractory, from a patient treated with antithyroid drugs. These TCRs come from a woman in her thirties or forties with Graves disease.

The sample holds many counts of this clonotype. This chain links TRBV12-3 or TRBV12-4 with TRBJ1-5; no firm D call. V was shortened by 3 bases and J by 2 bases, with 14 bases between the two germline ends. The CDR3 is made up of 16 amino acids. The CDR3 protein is CASSFGQEVRNQPQHF. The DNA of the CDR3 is TGTGCCAGCAGTTTTGGTCAGGAGGTACGCAATCAGCCCCAGCATTTT.

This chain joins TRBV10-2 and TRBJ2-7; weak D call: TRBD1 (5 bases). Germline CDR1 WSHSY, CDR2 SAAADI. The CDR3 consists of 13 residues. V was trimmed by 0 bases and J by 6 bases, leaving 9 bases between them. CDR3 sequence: CASSESQGTEQYF. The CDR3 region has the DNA TGCGCCAGCAGTGAGTCGCAGGGTACCGAGCAGTACTTC.

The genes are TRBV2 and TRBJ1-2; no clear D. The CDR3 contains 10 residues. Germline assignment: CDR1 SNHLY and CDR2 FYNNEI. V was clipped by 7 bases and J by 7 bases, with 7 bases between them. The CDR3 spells CASTSPGYTF. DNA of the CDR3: TGTGCCAGCACGAGCCCTGGCTACACCTTC.

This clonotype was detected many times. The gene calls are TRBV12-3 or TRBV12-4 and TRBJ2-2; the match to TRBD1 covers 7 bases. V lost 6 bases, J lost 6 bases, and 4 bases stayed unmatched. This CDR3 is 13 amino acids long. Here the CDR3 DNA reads TGTGCCAGCAGCCAGACAGGGTCCGGGGAGCTGTTTTTT. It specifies CASSQTGSGELFF.

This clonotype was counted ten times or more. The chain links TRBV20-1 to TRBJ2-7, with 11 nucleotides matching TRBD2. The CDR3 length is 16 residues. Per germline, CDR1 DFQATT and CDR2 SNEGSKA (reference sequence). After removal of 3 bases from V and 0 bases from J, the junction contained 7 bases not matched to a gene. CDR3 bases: TGCAGTGCTAGTGGGGGTAGCGGGAGGGCCTCCTACGAGCAGTACTTC. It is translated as CSASGGSGRASYEQYF.

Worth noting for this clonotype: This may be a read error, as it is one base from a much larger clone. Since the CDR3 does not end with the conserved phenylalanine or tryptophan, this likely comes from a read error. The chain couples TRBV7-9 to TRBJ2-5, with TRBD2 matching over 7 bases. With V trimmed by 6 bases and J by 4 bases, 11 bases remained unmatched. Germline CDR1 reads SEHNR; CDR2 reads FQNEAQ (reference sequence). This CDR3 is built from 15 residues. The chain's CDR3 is CASSHLAGVGETQYL. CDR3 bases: TGTGCCAGCAGTCACCTCGCGGGAGTAGGAGAGACCCAGTACCTC.

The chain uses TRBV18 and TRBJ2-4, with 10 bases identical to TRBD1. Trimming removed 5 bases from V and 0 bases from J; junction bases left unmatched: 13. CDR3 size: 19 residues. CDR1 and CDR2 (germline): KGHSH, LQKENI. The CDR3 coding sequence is TGTGCCAGCTCAACCGTCCCGGGACAGGGGCAGGTAGCCAAAAACATTCAGTACTTC. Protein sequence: CASSTVPGQGQVAKNIQYF. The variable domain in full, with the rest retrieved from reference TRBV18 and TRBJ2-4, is NAGVMQNPRHLVRRRGQEARLRCSPMKGHSHVYWYRQLPEEGLKFMVYLQKENIIDESGMPKERFSAEFPKEGPSILRIQQVVRGDSAAYFCASSTVPGQGQVAKNIQYFGAGTRLSVL.

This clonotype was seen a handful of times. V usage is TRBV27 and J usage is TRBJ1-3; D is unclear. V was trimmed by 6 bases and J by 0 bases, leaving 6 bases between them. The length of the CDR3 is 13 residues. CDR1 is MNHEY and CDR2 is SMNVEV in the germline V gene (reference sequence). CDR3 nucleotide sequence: TGTGCCAGCAGATCAAGCTCTGGAAACACCATATATTTT. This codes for CASRSSSGNTIYF.

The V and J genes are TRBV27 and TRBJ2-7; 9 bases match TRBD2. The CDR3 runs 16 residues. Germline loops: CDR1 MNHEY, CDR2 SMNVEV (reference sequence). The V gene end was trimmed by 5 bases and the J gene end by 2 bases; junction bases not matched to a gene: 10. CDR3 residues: CASSPFLAGDAYEQYF. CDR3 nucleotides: TGTGCCAGCAGTCCATTCTTAGCGGGGGATGCCTACGAGCAGTACTTC.

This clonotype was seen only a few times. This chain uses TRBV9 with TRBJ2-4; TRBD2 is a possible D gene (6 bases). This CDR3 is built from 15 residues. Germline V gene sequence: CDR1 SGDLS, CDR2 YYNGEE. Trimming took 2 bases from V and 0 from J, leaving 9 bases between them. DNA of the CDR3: TGTGCCAGCAGCGTCCAGGAGGGAGCCAAAAACATTCAGTACTTC. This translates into CASSVQEGAKNIQYF.

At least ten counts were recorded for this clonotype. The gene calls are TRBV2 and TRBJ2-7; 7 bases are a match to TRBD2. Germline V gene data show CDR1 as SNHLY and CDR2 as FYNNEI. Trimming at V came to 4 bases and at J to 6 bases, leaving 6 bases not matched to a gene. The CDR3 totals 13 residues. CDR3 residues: CASSGWDYSEQYF. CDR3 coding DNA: TGTGCCAGCAGTGGCTGGGACTACTCCGAGCAGTACTTC. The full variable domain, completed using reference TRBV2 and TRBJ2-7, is EPEVTQTPSHQVTQMGQEVILRCVPISNHLYFYWYRQILGQKVEFLVSFYNNEISEKSEIFDDQFSVERPDGSNFTLKIRSTKLEDSAMYFCASSGWDYSEQYFGPGTRLTVT.

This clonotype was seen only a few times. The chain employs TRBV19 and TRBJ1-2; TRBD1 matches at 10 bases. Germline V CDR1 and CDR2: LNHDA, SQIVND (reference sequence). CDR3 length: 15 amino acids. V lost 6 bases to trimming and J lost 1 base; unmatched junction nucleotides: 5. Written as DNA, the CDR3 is TGTGCCAGTAGGAGAGACAGGGGGCATAACTATGGCTACACCTTC. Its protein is CASRRDRGHNYGYTF.

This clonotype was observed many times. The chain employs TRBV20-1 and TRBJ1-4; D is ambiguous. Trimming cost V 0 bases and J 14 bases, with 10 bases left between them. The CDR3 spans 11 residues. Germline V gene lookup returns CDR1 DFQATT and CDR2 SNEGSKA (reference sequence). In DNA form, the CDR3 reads TGCAGTGCTAGAGATGTGGGGTGGCTGTTTTTT. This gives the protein CSARDVGWLFF.

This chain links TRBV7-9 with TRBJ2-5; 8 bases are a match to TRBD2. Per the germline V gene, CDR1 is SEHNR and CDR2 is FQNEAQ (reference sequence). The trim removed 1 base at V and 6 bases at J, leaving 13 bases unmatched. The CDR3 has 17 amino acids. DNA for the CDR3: TGTGCCAGCAGCTTAGAGAGATTAGCGGGGAGCCCAAAGACCCAGTACTTC. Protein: CASSLERLAGSPKTQYF.

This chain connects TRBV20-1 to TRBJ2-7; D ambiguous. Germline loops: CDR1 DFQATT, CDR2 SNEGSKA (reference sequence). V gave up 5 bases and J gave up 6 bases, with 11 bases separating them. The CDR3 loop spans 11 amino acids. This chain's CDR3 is CSAWGSLEQYF. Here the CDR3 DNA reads TGCAGTGCTTGGGGATCCCTCGAGCAGTACTTC.

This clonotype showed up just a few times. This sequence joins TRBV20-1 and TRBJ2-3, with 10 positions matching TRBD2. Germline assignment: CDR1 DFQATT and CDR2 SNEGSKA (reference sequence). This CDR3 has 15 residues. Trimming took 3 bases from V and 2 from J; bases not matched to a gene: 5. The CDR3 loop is CSASTGTSDTDTQYF. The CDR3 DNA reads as TGCAGTGCTAGTACTGGGACTAGCGACACAGATACGCAGTATTTT.

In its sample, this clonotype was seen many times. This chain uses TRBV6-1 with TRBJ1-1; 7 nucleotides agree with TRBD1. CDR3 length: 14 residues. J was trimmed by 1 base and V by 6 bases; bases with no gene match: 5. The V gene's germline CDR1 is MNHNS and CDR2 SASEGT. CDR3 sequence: CASRPWTGNTEAFF. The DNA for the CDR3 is TGTGCCAGCAGACCATGGACAGGGAACACTGAAGCTTTCTTT.

Here the CDR3 reads CASRGLAGDSTDTQYF. The DNA of the CDR3 is TGTGCCAGCAGGGGACTAGCGGGAGACAGCACAGATACGCAGTATTTT. The chain joins TRBV6-2 or TRBV6-3 to TRBJ2-3; the match to TRBD2 covers 14 bases. The germline V gene has CDR1 MNHEY and CDR2 SVGEGT. Unmatched junction bases numbered 2, after V lost 6 bases and J lost 0 bases. The CDR3 is 16 amino acids.

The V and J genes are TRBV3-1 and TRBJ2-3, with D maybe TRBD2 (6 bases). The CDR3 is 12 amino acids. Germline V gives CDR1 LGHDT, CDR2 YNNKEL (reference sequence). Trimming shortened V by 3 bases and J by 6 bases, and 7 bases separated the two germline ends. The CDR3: CASSQEGDTQYF. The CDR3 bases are TGTGCCAGCAGCCAGGAGGGGGATACGCAGTATTTT.

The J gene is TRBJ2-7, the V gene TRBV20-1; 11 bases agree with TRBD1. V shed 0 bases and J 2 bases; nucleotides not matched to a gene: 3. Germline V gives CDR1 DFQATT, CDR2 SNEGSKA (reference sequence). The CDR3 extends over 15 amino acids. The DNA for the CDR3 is TGCAGTGCTAGAGAGGGGACAGGGGGGACCTACGAGCAGTACTTC. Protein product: CSAREGTGGTYEQYF.

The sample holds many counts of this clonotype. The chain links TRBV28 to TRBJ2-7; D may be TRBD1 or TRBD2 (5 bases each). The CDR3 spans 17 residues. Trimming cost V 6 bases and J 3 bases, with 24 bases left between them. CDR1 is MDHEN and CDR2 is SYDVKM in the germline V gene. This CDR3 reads CASSSPPLLAGYYEQYF. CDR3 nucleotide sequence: TGTGCCAGCAGCTCCCCGCCCCTCCTAGCAGGGTACTACGAGCAGTACTTC.

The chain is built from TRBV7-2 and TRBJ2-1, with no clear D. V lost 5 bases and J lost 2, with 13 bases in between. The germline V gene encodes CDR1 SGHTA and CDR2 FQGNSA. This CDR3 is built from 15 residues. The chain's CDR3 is CASSPISRAYNEQFF. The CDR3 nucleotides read TGTGCCAGCAGCCCGATATCTCGGGCCTACAATGAGCAGTTCTTC.

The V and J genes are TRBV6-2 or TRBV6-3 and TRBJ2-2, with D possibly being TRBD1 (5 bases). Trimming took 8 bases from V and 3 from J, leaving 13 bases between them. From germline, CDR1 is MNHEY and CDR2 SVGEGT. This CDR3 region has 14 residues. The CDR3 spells CASGRRTYTGELFF. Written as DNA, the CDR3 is TGTGCCAGCGGAAGAAGGACATACACCGGGGAGCTGTTTTTT.

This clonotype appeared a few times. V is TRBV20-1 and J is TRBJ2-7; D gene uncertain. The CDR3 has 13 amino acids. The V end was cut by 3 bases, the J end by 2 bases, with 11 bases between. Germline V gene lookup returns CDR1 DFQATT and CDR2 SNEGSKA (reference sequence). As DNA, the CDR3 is TGCAGTGCTAGCGCGACGGTCCCCTACGAGCAGTACTTC. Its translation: CSASATVPYEQYF.

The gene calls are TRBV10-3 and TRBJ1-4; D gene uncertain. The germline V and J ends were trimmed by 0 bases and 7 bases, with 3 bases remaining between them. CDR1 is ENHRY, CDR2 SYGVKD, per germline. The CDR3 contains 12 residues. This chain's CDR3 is CAISESPEKLFF. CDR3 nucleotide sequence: TGTGCCATCAGTGAGTCGCCTGAAAAACTGTTTTTT.

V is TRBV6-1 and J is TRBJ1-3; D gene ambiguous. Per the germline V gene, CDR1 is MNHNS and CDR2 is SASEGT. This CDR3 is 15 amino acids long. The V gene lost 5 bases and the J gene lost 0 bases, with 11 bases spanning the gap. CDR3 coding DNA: TGTGCCAGCAGTCCCCGGCCTTCCTCTGGAAACACCATATATTTT. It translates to CASSPRPSSGNTIYF.

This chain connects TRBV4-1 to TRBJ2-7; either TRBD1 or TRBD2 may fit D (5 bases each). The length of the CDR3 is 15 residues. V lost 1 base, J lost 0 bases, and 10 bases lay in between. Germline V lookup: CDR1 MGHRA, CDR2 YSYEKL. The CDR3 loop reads CASSQVRGDSYEQYF. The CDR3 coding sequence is TGCGCCAGCAGCCAAGTCCGAGGGGACTCCTACGAGCAGTACTTC.

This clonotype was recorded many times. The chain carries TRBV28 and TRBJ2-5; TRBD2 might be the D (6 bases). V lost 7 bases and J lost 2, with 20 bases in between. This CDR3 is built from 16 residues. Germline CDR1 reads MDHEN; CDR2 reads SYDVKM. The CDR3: CASISARGTIQETQYF. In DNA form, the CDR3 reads TGTGCCAGCATCTCGGCTCGGGGGACCATTCAAGAGACCCAGTACTTC. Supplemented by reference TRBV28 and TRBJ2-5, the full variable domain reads DVKVTQSSRYLVKRTGEKVFLECVQDMDHENMFWYRQDPGLGLRLIYFSYDVKMKEKGDIPEGYSVSREKKERFSLILESASTNQTSMYLCASISARGTIQETQYFGPGTRLLVL.

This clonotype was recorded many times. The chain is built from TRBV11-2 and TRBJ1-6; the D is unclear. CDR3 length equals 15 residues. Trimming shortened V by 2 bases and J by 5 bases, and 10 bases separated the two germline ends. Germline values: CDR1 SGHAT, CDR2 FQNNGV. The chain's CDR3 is CASSLQLTNNSPLHF. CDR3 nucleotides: TGTGCCAGCAGCTTACAGCTGACCAATAATTCACCCCTCCACTTT.

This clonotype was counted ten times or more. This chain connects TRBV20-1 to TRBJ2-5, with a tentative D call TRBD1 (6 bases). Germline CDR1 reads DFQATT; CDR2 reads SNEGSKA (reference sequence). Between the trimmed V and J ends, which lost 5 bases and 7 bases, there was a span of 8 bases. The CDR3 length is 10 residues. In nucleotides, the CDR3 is TGCAGTGCTGCAGGGGTGACCCAGTACTTC. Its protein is CSAAGVTQYF.

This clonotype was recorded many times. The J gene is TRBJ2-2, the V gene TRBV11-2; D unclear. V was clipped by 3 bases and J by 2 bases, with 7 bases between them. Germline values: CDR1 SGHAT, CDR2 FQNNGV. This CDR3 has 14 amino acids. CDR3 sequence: CASSLKRNTGELFF. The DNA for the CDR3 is TGTGCCAGCAGCTTGAAGCGAAACACCGGGGAGCTGTTTTTT.

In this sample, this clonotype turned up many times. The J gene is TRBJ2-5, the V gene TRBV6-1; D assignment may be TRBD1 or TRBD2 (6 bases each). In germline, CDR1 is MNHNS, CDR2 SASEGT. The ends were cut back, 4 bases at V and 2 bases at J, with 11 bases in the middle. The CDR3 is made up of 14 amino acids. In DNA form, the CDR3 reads TGTGCCAGCAGTGGGCGAGGGGGGCAAGAGACCCAGTACTTC. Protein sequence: CASSGRGGQETQYF.